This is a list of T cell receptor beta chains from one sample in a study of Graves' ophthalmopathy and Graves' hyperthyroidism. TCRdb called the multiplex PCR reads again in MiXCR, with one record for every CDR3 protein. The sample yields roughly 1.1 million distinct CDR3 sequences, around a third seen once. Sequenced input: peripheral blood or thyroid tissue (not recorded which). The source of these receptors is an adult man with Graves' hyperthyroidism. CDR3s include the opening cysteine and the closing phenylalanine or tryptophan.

CDR3 protein: CASSQDRTGPYEQYF
V gene: TRBV4-3
J gene: TRBJ2-7

CDR3 protein: CASGNGGAVSEAFF
V gene: TRBV7-3
J gene: TRBJ1-1

CDR3 protein: CASSEGAYSPLHF
V gene: TRBV25-1
J gene: TRBJ1-6

CDR3 protein: CAISESARNTDTQYF
V gene: TRBV10-3
J gene: TRBJ2-3

CDR3 protein: CASSLSLLSWDRRRETQYF
V gene: TRBV7-2
J gene: TRBJ2-5

CDR3 protein: CSVEEWVYYGYTF
V gene: TRBV29-1
J gene: TRBJ1-2

CDR3 protein: CSASGQVGEKLFF
V gene: TRBV20-1
J gene: TRBJ1-4

CDR3 protein: CASSARTGTSVQQYF
V gene: TRBV10-2
J gene: TRBJ2-7

CDR3 protein: CASSLGRFVRYGYTF
V gene: TRBV7-8
J gene: TRBJ1-2

CDR3 protein: CAIRGHSSYEQYF
V gene: TRBV10-3
J gene: TRBJ2-7

CDR3 protein: CASSLSPGDSSNSPLHF
V gene: TRBV7-3
J gene: TRBJ1-6

CDR3 protein: CASSLASTGGTGELFF
V gene: TRBV5-4
J gene: TRBJ2-2

CDR3 protein: CSATFPSLAGDEQYF
V gene: TRBV20-1
J gene: TRBJ2-7

CDR3 protein: CSVGTGEEKLFF
V gene: TRBV29-1
J gene: TRBJ1-4

CDR3 protein: CASSTGEKTQYF
V gene: TRBV19
J gene: TRBJ2-5

CDR3 protein: CASSEGTGTGANVLTF
V gene: TRBV2
J gene: TRBJ2-6

CDR3 protein: CASSLGGAGAHPF
V gene: TRBV7-2
J gene: TRBJ1-2

CDR3 protein: CSVLAGQPNTEAFF
V gene: TRBV29-1
J gene: TRBJ1-1

CDR3 protein: CSARELAGTGELFF
V gene: TRBV20-1
J gene: TRBJ2-2

CDR3 protein: CSVEAQGAVDFGELFF
V gene: TRBV29-1
J gene: TRBJ2-2

CDR3 protein: CASSLLQGAATNEKLFF
V gene: TRBV5-6
J gene: TRBJ1-4

CDR3 protein: CASSLAQRHTEAFF
V gene: TRBV7-2
J gene: TRBJ1-1

CDR3 protein: CATSRDSALRLAGTKTQYF
V gene: TRBV15
J gene: TRBJ2-5

CDR3 protein: CASRSGSGSPLHF
V gene: TRBV7-8
J gene: TRBJ1-6

CDR3 protein: CASSLNPPGTEAFF
V gene: TRBV4-3
J gene: TRBJ1-1

CDR3 protein: CASTKTQPGNQPQHF
V gene: TRBV28
J gene: TRBJ1-5

CDR3 protein: CSAKRGSAEAFF
V gene: TRBV20-1
J gene: TRBJ1-1

CDR3 protein: CASSQAGGMEAFF
V gene: TRBV3-1
J gene: TRBJ1-1